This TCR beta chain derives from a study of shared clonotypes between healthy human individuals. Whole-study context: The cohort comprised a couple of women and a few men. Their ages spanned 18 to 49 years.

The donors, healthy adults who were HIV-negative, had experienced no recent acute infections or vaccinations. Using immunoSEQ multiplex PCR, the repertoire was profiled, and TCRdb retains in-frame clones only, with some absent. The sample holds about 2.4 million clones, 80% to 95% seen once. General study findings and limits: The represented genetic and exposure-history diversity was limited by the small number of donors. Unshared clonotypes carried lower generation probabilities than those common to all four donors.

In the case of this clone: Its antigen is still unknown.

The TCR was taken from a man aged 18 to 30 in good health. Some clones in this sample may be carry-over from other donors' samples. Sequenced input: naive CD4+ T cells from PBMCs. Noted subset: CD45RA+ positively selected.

For the CDR3, the DNA is TGTGCCAGCAGTGAGCGGAGACAGAGCACAGATACGCAGTATTTT. The encoded protein is CASSERRQSTDTQYF. This chain connects TRBV2 to TRBJ2-3; D possibly corresponds to TRBD1 (5 bases). CDR1 and CDR2 from the germline V gene are SNHLY and FYNNEI. The CDR3 sequence is 15 residues long. The V end was cut by 3 bases, the J end by 0 bases, with 10 bases between.